This T cell receptor beta chain was documented in a study of blood T cell repertoires in COVID-19. In the study's own analysis: Reference gene primer amplification gave estimated nucleated cell counts. Only in-frame clones appear in the TCRdb table, and some are missing; sequencing was by immunoSEQ multiplex PCR. The DNA was the basis for D and trimming; V, J and clone size are from that table. The data hold hundreds of thousands of clones, with around nine tenths observed a single time. The CDR3 totals 16 residues. CDR1 SEHNR and CDR2 FQNEAQ come from the germline V gene (reference sequence). V dropped 5 bases and J dropped 0 bases, with 13 bases sitting between them. Participants came from fewer than 25 US areas, aged roughly 18 to 95 years. Cohorts were based on clinical histories the participants reported. Donors of Cohort 3 who recovered were those that had two negative PCRs, clearance, or symptom resolution.

V and J are TRBV7-9 and TRBJ1-4; D unresolved. Material: PBMCs or T cells enriched from blood (not recorded which). The receptor was isolated from a man between 60 and 70 years old who had recovered from COVID-19. Here the CDR3 reads CASSQELGATNEKLFF. In DNA form, the CDR3 reads TGTGCCAGCAGCCAGGAGCTCGGGGCAACTAATGAAAAACTGTTTTTT.